These T cell receptor beta chains were read from a single sample in a study of T cells in Graves' hyperthyroidism and ophthalmopathy. TCRdb reanalysed the multiplex PCR reads using MiXCR and keeps one entry per CDR3 protein. Of a few hundred thousand distinct CDR3 sequences in the sample, roughly a sixth were seen once. Sequencing used blood. The origin of the receptors is a woman aged 40 to 50 with Graves' ophthalmopathy. CDR3s include the opening cysteine and the closing phenylalanine or tryptophan. D genes are given only for firm matches. Some rows mark clone size as missing; the rest say once, few, many or name a class of expanded clone.

v_gene	j_gene	d_gene	abundance	CDR3aa	CDR3nt
TRBV7-9	TRBJ2-5	.	few	CATRESETQYF	TGTGCCACCCGGGAGTCGGAGACCCAGTACTTC
TRBV2	TRBJ2-2	TRBD2	.	CASRSGGAGELFF	TGTGCCAGCAGGAGCGGGGGAGCCGGGGAGCTGTTTTTT
TRBV27	TRBJ2-1	TRBD1	many	CASSLTGGRNEQFF	TGTGCCAGCAGTTTGACAGGGGGCCGGAATGAGCAGTTCTTC
TRBV7-9	TRBJ1-1	.	many	CASRRGGADTEAFF	TGTGCCAGCAGGAGGGGGGGCGCAGACACTGAAGCTTTCTTT
TRBV5-6	TRBJ2-3	.	many	CASSFTGGRDTQYF	TGTGCCAGCAGCTTCACCGGGGGTCGTGATACGCAGTATTTT
TRBV5-1	TRBJ2-1	TRBD2	once	CASSLALLAGASNEQFF	TGCGCCAGCAGCTTGGCCCTACTAGCGGGGGCCTCCAATGAGCAGTTCTTC
TRBV28	TRBJ1-5	.	many	CASSPGGRGWVNQPQHF	TGTGCCAGCAGCCCCGGCGGCAGGGGTTGGGTGAATCAGCCCCAGCATTTT
TRBV27	TRBJ1-2	.	few	CASRRTTGIGYTF	TGTGCCAGCAGACGAACTACAGGGATAGGCTACACCTTC
TRBV12-3/TRBV12-4	TRBJ2-2	TRBD1	.	CASSLATGGYPGELFF	TGTGCCAGCAGTTTGGCGACAGGGGGCTATCCCGGGGAGCTGTTTTTT
TRBV19	TRBJ2-1	TRBD1	many	CASSGPGQVINEQFF	TGTGCCAGTAGTGGACCGGGACAGGTGATCAATGAGCAGTTCTTC
TRBV6-1	TRBJ2-4	.	many	CASSKSSREDIQYF	TGTGCCAGCAGCAAAAGCTCCAGGGAGGACATTCAGTACTTC